The 12 T cell receptor beta chains below come from one sample, sequenced in a study of blood T cell repertoires in COVID-19. Here immunoSEQ multiplex PCR was the method, and the copy in TCRdb shows in-frame clones only, minus some. Found here are a few hundred thousand clones, 75% to 90% of them singletons; the top ten hold more than 7.5%. The sample taken for sequencing was PBMCs or T cells enriched from blood (not recorded which). The receptors shown here come from a woman aged 55 to 70 who had recovered from COVID-19.

V gene TRBV18 combines with J gene TRBJ2-3, with D unclear. CDR1 is KGHSH, CDR2 LQKENI, per germline. This CDR3 has 17 amino acids. The V end lost 2 bases, the J end lost 1 base, and 16 bases lay between the germline ends. CDR3 region: CASSPKELQPRTDTQYF. The CDR3 nucleotides read TGTGCCAGCTCACCAAAAGAATTACAGCCCCGCACAGATACGCAGTATTTT.

Here the CDR3 reads CAWSVNFYEQYF. CDR3 DNA sequence: TGTGCCTGGAGTGTAAACTTTTACGAGCAGTACTTC. The rearrangement uses TRBV30 and TRBJ2-7, with unresolved D. The V end was cut by 0 bases, the J end by 4 bases, with 7 bases between. There are 12 residues in the CDR3. Germline V gives CDR1 GTSNPN, CDR2 SVGIG (reference sequence).

The chain combines TRBV19 with TRBJ1-1; TRBD1 matches 8 bases. J gave up 0 bases and V 3 bases, and 6 bases lay outside the gene matches. The CDR3 spans 16 residues. Germline assignment: CDR1 LNHDA and CDR2 SQIVND (reference sequence). The CDR3 protein is CASSILGQVMNTEAFF. In DNA form, the CDR3 reads TGTGCCAGTAGTATCCTGGGACAGGTCATGAACACTGAAGCTTTCTTT.

This rearrangement joins TRBV27 to TRBJ2-7; 9 bases are shared with TRBD2. Germline V gene sequence: CDR1 MNHEY, CDR2 SMNVEV (reference sequence). With V trimmed by 2 bases and J by 4 bases, 0 bases remained unmatched. The CDR3 contains 13 residues. CDR3 DNA: TGTGCCAGCAGTTTACTAGCGGGGTACGAGCAGTACGTC. Its translation: CASSLLAGYEQYV.

The chain is built from TRBV3-1 (or the pseudogene TRBV3-2) and TRBJ2-3; 8 bases agree with TRBD1. This CDR3 is 17 amino acids long. Germline trimming cut 6 bases from V and 0 bases from J; bases unmatched to any gene: 11. CDR1 and CDR2 from the germline V gene are LGHDT and YNNKEL (reference sequence). In DNA, the CDR3 is TGTGCCAGCAGACAGATCAGGGGGCGGTTTAGCACAGATACGCAGTATTTT. Translation gives CASRQIRGRFSTDTQYF.

CDR3 in DNA: TGTGCCAGCAGCTTAGGAGGGACTTTCAATCAGCCCCAGCATTTT. Its translation is CASSLGGTFNQPQHF. The V gene is TRBV7-2, the J gene TRBJ1-5; D is possibly TRBD1 (5 bases). The CDR3 is 15 residues long. Germline assignment: CDR1 SGHTA and CDR2 FQGNSA. Trimming removed 1 base at V and 3 bases at J, with 10 bases between.

This chain joins TRBV10-3 and TRBJ2-3; 7 nucleotides align to TRBD1. V lost 11 bases to trimming and J lost 5 bases; unmatched junction nucleotides: 10. Germline V CDR1 and CDR2: ENHRY, SYGVKD. This CDR3 contains 13 residues. The CDR3 loop reads CALSGQGEDTQYF. As DNA, the CDR3 is TGTGCCCTAAGTGGGCAGGGGGAAGATACGCAGTATTTT.

This CDR3 reads CASSPGLAADTQYF. The CDR3 region has the DNA TGTGCCAGCAGTCCAGGACTAGCTGCAGATACGCAGTATTTT. The rearrangement links TRBV27 to TRBJ2-3; 8 nucleotides match TRBD2. From germline, CDR1 is MNHEY and CDR2 SMNVEV (reference sequence). V dropped 5 bases and J dropped 4; count of bases not matched to a gene: 5. The CDR3 is 14 amino acids.

This clone was observed a few times. The chain joins TRBV5-1 to TRBJ1-1; D is undetermined. The V gene's germline CDR1 is SGHRS and CDR2 YFSETQ. V shed 0 bases and J shed 1 base, with 10 bases lying between them. The CDR3 consists of 15 residues. The CDR3 loop is CASSLVLGSNTEAFF. In DNA, the CDR3 is TGCGCCAGCAGCTTGGTCTTGGGCTCGAACACTGAAGCTTTCTTT. Complete variable domain (other parts from reference TRBV5-1 and TRBJ1-1): KAGVTQTPRYLIKTRGQQVTLSCSPISGHRSVSWYQQTPGQGLQFLFEYFSETQRNKGNFPGRFSGRQFSNSRSEMNVSTLELGDSALYLCASSLVLGSNTEAFFGQGTRLTVV.

The chain joins TRBV9 to TRBJ1-4; TRBD1 aligns across 7 bases. Germline V gene data show CDR1 as SGDLS and CDR2 as YYNGEE. The CDR3 covers 16 residues. V lost 4 bases and J lost 4; bases outside the gene matches: 10. This CDR3 is CASSSAGGGLNEKLFF. The DNA of the CDR3 is TGTGCCAGCAGCTCCGCGGGAGGGGGCCTTAATGAAAAACTGTTTTTT.

This chain links TRBV2 with TRBJ2-2, with D perhaps TRBD1 (5 bases). Germline CDR1 is SNHLY and CDR2 is FYNNEI. Trimming cost V 8 bases and J 2 bases, with 12 bases left between them. This CDR3 has 14 amino acids. CDR3 amino acids: CASGAELNTGELFF. In DNA form, the CDR3 reads TGTGCCAGCGGGGCGGAGCTAAACACCGGGGAGCTGTTTTTT.

CDR3 sequence (DNA): TGCAGCGTTGAAGATCTTCGGGGCTACGAGCAGTACTTC. Translation gives CSVEDLRGYEQYF. This rearrangement joins TRBV29-1 to TRBJ2-7; TRBD2 might be the D (5 bases). Germline CDR1 is SQVTM and CDR2 is ANQGSEA. This CDR3 comprises 13 residues. The ends were cut back, 0 bases at V and 3 bases at J, with 9 bases in the middle.